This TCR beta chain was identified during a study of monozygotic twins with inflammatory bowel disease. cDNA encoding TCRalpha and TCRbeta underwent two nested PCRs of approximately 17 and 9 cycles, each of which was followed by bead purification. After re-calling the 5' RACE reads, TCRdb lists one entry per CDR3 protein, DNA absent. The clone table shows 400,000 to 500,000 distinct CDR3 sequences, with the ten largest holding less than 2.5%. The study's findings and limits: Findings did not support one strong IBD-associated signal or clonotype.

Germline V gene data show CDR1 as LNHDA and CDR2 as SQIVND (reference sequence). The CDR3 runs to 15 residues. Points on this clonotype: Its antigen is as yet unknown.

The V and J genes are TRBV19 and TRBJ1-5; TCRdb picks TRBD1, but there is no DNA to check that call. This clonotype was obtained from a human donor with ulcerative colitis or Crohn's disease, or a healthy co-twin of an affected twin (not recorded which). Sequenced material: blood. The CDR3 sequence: CASDYRTGGNQPQHF.